The TCR beta chain under discussion was sequenced for a study of T cells in localized non-small cell lung cancer. Clones were sequenced by immunoSEQ multiplex PCR, and TCRdb holds only the in-frame ones, with some missing. The repertoire holds 45,000 to 60,000 clones, roughly four fifths seen once, with about 20% in the top ten. Study findings and constraints: Heterogeneity stays possible, as sequencing covered only one tumor region.

Concerning this clone: Its antigen is unknown.

Trimming stripped 3 bases from V and 13 bases from J, with 9 bases between. In germline, CDR1 is SGHTA, CDR2 FQGTGA. This CDR3 has 11 residues. The receptor's source is a female donor older than 55 with stage II squamous cell lung carcinoma. The material was peripheral blood, obtained before any cancer treatment. The chain carries TRBV7-3 and TRBJ2-2; possible D gene TRBD2, 5 bases. The CDR3 protein is CASSFLGRLFF. The DNA of the CDR3 is TGTGCCAGCAGCTTCCTAGGGAGGCTGTTTTTT.